These 14 T cell receptor beta chains originate from one sample sequenced in a study of OX40 agonist ivuxolimab in advanced cancers. TCRdb's copy holds only in-frame clones and misses some; the assay was immunoSEQ multiplex PCR. The table records roughly 90,000 clones, approximately 91% of them present only once. The sample in question was CD4+ or CD8+ T cells sorted from blood, obtained in a trial of the OX40 agonist ivuxolimab. The receptors here all came from an adult with an advanced solid tumor such as melanoma, head and neck, liver or kidney cancer.

The chain employs TRBV7-2 and TRBJ2-1; D is unclear. The CDR3 sequence is 13 residues long. From germline, CDR1 is SGHTA and CDR2 FQGNSA. The V and J ends lost 7 bases and 9 bases respectively, with 16 bases between them. The CDR3 protein is CASIRNLGSEQFF. CDR3 coding DNA: TGTGCCAGCATCCGCAACCTGGGAAGTGAGCAGTTCTTC.

The V gene is TRBV7-8, the J gene TRBJ2-1; 8 bases fit TRBD2. V trimming: 2 bases; J trimming: 5 bases; junction bases outside the gene matches: 14. This CDR3 has 18 residues. Germline V gene lookup returns CDR1 SGHVS and CDR2 FQNEAQ. The CDR3 reads CASSLFVDETSVDNEQFF. DNA of the CDR3: TGTGCCAGCAGCTTATTCGTCGATGAGACTAGCGTCGACAATGAGCAGTTCTTC.

V and J are TRBV6-6 and TRBJ2-2, with 8 bases that match TRBD1. The CDR3 loop spans 16 amino acids. The trim removed 11 bases at V and 3 bases at J, leaving 14 bases unmatched. Germline loops: CDR1 MNHNY, CDR2 SVGAGI (reference sequence). The CDR3 DNA is TGTGCCGCTTCCCGCCGTGGACAGGGTTACACCGGGGAGCTGTTTTTT. As protein: CAASRRGQGYTGELFF.

This clone was seen once. This chain links TRBV30 with TRBJ2-3; 11 bases line up with TRBD2. Looked up from germline, CDR1 is GTSNPN and CDR2 is SVGIG (reference sequence). V lost 8 bases and J lost 3; bases outside the gene matches: 4. The CDR3 covers 13 residues. This CDR3 reads CAQGTSGTDTQYF. DNA for the CDR3: TGTGCCCAAGGGACTAGCGGAACAGATACGCAGTATTTT.

In DNA, the CDR3 is TGTGCCAGCCCGAGGGGGGATTTGAACACCGGGGAGCTGTTTTTT. It encodes CASPRGDLNTGELFF. This rearrangement joins TRBV7-9 to TRBJ2-2; the D call may be TRBD1 or TRBD2 (6 bases each). Germline CDR1 reads SEHNR; CDR2 reads FQNEAQ (reference sequence). The ends were cut back, 8 bases at V and 1 base at J, with 14 bases in the middle. The CDR3 contains 15 residues.

This clone appeared a single time. The rearrangement links TRBV18 to TRBJ2-7; either TRBD1 or TRBD2 may fit D (5 bases each). This CDR3 has 15 amino acids. Trimming stripped 4 bases from V and 2 bases from J, with 15 bases between. Germline CDR1 and CDR2: KGHSH and LQKENI. The CDR3 DNA reads as TGTGCCAGCTCACTTACCGGGACGGCCCCCTACGAGCAGTACTTC. Its translation is CASSLTGTAPYEQYF.

This clone was picked up one time. This sequence joins TRBV28 and TRBJ1-1, with TRBD1 matching 8 bases. The germline V gene encodes CDR1 MDHEN and CDR2 SYDVKM. Losses at the gene ends were 2 bases for V and 4 bases for J; bases not matched to a gene: 15. The CDR3 has 18 residues. The CDR3 loop reads CASSLEVRAGGRGTEAFF. In DNA, the CDR3 is TGTGCCAGCAGTTTAGAAGTCCGCGCAGGGGGCAGAGGCACTGAAGCTTTCTTT.

Comment on this clone: Other DNA sequences in the sample encode the same CDR3. This chain uses TRBV11-3 with TRBJ2-2; D is unresolved. Trimming stripped 1 base from V and 2 bases from J, with 2 bases between. Germline V gene data show CDR1 as SGHNT and CDR2 as YENEEA. There are 13 residues in the CDR3. The CDR3 spells CASSLVNTGELFF. The DNA for the CDR3 is TGTGCCAGCAGCTTAGTTAACACCGGGGAGCTGTTTTTT.

The chain links TRBV6-4 to TRBJ2-7; maybe TRBD2 (6 bases). The ends were cut back, 3 bases at V and 2 bases at J, with 14 bases in the middle. Germline CDR1 and CDR2: MRHNA and SNTAGT. The CDR3 runs 15 residues. The CDR3 region is CASSEGASETYEQYF. In DNA form, the CDR3 reads TGTGCCAGCAGTGAAGGCGCTAGCGAAACCTACGAGCAGTACTTC.

The sample holds one count of this clone. This chain links TRBV4-3 with TRBJ1-2; 8 bases fit TRBD1. This CDR3 is 13 amino acids long. Unmatched junction bases numbered 3, after V lost 3 bases and J lost 6 bases. Looked up from germline, CDR1 is LGHNA and CDR2 is YSLEER. Written as DNA, the CDR3 is TGCGCCAGCAGCCACGGACAGGGAGATGGCTACACCTTC. This gives the protein CASSHGQGDGYTF.

This chain connects TRBV7-8 to TRBJ2-1, with no clear D. Germline V gives CDR1 SGHVS, CDR2 FQNEAQ. This CDR3 has 16 amino acids. V shed 4 bases and J shed 6 bases, with 19 bases lying between them. CDR3 nucleotides: TGTGCCAGCAGCTCCACCGGTCCCGGAGTTCTCAATGAGCAGTTCTTC. The encoded protein is CASSSTGPGVLNEQFF.

J is TRBJ2-1 and V is TRBV18, with D perhaps being TRBD1 or TRBD2 (7 bases each). Germline assignment: CDR1 KGHSH and CDR2 LQKENI. CDR3 size: 15 residues. Trimming removed 4 bases at V and 11 bases at J, with 21 bases between. CDR3: CASSHPGQSGDKQFF. The CDR3 DNA reads TGTGCCAGCTCACACCCGGGACAGAGCGGGGATAAGCAGTTCTTC. Drawing the rest from reference TRBV18 and TRBJ2-1, the complete variable domain is NAGVMQNPRHLVRRRGQEARLRCSPMKGHSHVYWYRQLPEEGLKFMVYLQKENIIDESGMPKERFSAEFPKEGPSILRIQQVVRGDSAAYFCASSHPGQSGDKQFFGPGTRLTVL.

The chain links TRBV6-5 to TRBJ2-1, with D perhaps being TRBD1 or TRBD2 (6 bases each). The CDR3 covers 13 residues. The V gene lost 8 bases and the J gene lost 3 bases, with 11 bases spanning the gap. Germline CDR1 reads MNHEY; CDR2 reads SVGAGI. In DNA, the CDR3 is TGTGCCAGCCAAGGGGGGAGCTACAATGAGCAGTTCTTC. This encodes CASQGGSYNEQFF.

The chain recombines TRBV4-1 with TRBJ2-7; TRBD1 aligns across 7 bases. CDR1 MGHRA and CDR2 YSYEKL come from the germline V gene. J was trimmed by 6 bases and V by 0 bases; bases with no gene match: 5. The CDR3 is made up of 14 amino acids. The CDR3 DNA reads as TGCGCCAGCAGCCAAGATCCGACAGGGCTCGAGCAGTACTTC. It yields the protein CASSQDPTGLEQYF.